This is a list of T cell receptor beta chains from one sample in a study of CD8 T cells in Susac syndrome. TCRdb independently ran MiXCR on the immunoSEQ multiplex PCR reads; one entry per CDR3 protein. This sample has about 160,000 distinct CDR3 sequences, with approximately 93% found just once. Sequences were obtained from CD4+ T cells from PBMCs. These receptors all come from a human donor with multiple sclerosis. The CDR3 runs from the conserved cysteine through the conserved F or W. Fields, in order: V gene, clone size, J gene, D gene, CDR3 protein, CDR3 DNA. A D gene is named only where the DNA matches it firmly. Expanded clones are given a class, and other clones once, few, many or no size at all.

v_call: TRBV7-9; clone_size: NA; j_call: TRBJ2-5; d_call: NA; cdr3_aa: CASSSSGTETQYF; cdr3_nt: TGTGCCAGCAGTTCCAGCGGTACGGAGACCCAGTACTTC
v_call: TRBV30; clone_size: NA; j_call: TRBJ2-1; d_call: TRBD1; cdr3_aa: CAWSEAGGLNEQFF; cdr3_nt: TGTGCCTGGAGTGAGGCAGGGGGTCTCAATGAGCAGTTCTTC
v_call: TRBV7-6; clone_size: NA; j_call: TRBJ1-4; d_call: NA; cdr3_aa: CASSFRPLDEKLFF; cdr3_nt: TGTGCCAGCAGCTTTAGGCCACTCGATGAAAAACTGTTTTTT
v_call: TRBV5-6; clone_size: NA; j_call: TRBJ2-1; d_call: TRBD2; cdr3_aa: CASSLLRRERYNEQFF; cdr3_nt: TGTGCCAGCAGCTTACTTAGGCGGGAGAGGTACAATGAGCAGTTCTTC
v_call: TRBV4-1; clone_size: NA; j_call: TRBJ2-7; d_call: NA; cdr3_aa: CASSQDTTASYEQYF; cdr3_nt: TGCGCCAGCAGCCAAGATACGACAGCCTCCTACGAGCAGTACTTC
v_call: TRBV19; clone_size: NA; j_call: TRBJ1-5; d_call: NA; cdr3_aa: CASYGGRLNQPQHF; cdr3_nt: TGTGCCAGTTATGGGGGCAGATTGAATCAGCCCCAGCATTTT
v_call: TRBV11-1; clone_size: NA; j_call: TRBJ2-7; d_call: NA; cdr3_aa: CASSNTGTSYEQYF; cdr3_nt: TGTGCCAGCAGCAACACGGGCACGAGTTACGAGCAGTACTTC
v_call: TRBV4-2; clone_size: NA; j_call: TRBJ1-5; d_call: NA; cdr3_aa: CASSQEIHGSPPQHF; cdr3_nt: TGTGCCAGCAGCCAAGAAATTCATGGGTCGCCGCCCCAGCATTTT
v_call: TRBV7-2; clone_size: NA; j_call: TRBJ2-5; d_call: NA; cdr3_aa: CASSYNRVETQYF; cdr3_nt: TGTGCCAGCAGCTACAACAGGGTTGAGACCCAGTACTTC
v_call: TRBV20-1; clone_size: NA; j_call: TRBJ1-1; d_call: NA; cdr3_aa: CSAREGGVMTEAFF; cdr3_nt: TGCAGTGCTAGAGAGGGCGGGGTAATGACTGAAGCTTTCTTT
v_call: TRBV18; clone_size: NA; j_call: TRBJ2-3; d_call: TRBD2; cdr3_aa: CASSPGTSGRTDTQYF; cdr3_nt: TGTGCCAGCTCACCTGGGACTAGCGGTCGCACAGATACGCAGTATTTT
v_call: TRBV7-2; clone_size: NA; j_call: TRBJ2-2; d_call: NA; cdr3_aa: CASSRDSANTGELFF; cdr3_nt: TGTGCCAGCAGCAGAGATTCCGCGAACACCGGGGAGCTGTTTTTT
v_call: TRBV7-9; clone_size: NA; j_call: TRBJ2-7; d_call: NA; cdr3_aa: CASGGRDRKTYEQYF; cdr3_nt: TGTGCCAGCGGGGGTCGGGACCGTAAAACCTACGAGCAGTACTTC
v_call: TRBV30; clone_size: NA; j_call: TRBJ1-1; d_call: NA; cdr3_aa: CAWSRGPNTEAFF; cdr3_nt: TGTGCCTGGAGTAGGGGCCCGAACACTGAAGCTTTCTTT
v_call: TRBV10-3; clone_size: NA; j_call: TRBJ2-7; d_call: NA; cdr3_aa: CAISESGTDYEQYF; cdr3_nt: TGTGCCATCAGTGAGTCTGGGACCGACTACGAGCAGTACTTC
v_call: TRBV15; clone_size: once; j_call: TRBJ2-5; d_call: NA; cdr3_aa: CATSTVGFLFQYF; cdr3_nt: TGTGCCACCAGCACCGTGGGGTTTCTGTTCCAGTACTTC
v_call: TRBV30; clone_size: NA; j_call: TRBJ2-7; d_call: NA; cdr3_aa: CAWSVLTGSYEQYF; cdr3_nt: TGTGCCTGGAGTGTTCTCACAGGTTCCTACGAGCAGTACTTC
v_call: TRBV5-1; clone_size: NA; j_call: TRBJ2-7; d_call: NA; cdr3_aa: CASHRPLQALREQYF; cdr3_nt: TGCGCCAGCCATCGCCCCTTGCAGGCCCTCCGAGAGCAGTACTTC